A selection of T cell receptor beta chains follows, all from one sample in a study of T cells expressing NK-cell markers. TCRdb re-called the 5' RACE reads and gives one entry per CDR3 protein, without DNA. The table for this sample gives more than 250,000 distinct CDR3 sequences. Sequenced: blood T cells: a sorted CD56 or NKG2C T cell subset, CD4+ or CD8+ T cells, or bulk PBMC T cells (not recorded which). The receptors stem from a man aged 18 to 30 in good health. The CDR3 runs from the conserved cysteine through the conserved F or W. The order of the fields is V gene, J gene, CDR3 protein.

V: TRBV12-3/TRBV12-4
J: TRBJ2-3
CDR3: CASRGSQKDTQYF

V: TRBV4-1
J: TRBJ2-5
CDR3: CASSHPLGGRRTETQYF

V: TRBV6-1
J: TRBJ2-7
CDR3: CASKDGLAGEGEQYF

V: TRBV29-1
J: TRBJ2-7
CDR3: CSVDTLRGPYEQYF

V: TRBV6-2/TRBV6-3
J: TRBJ2-5
CDR3: CASTHRRVETQYF

V: TRBV19
J: TRBJ2-7
CDR3: CASSGQGGFEQYF

V: TRBV25-1
J: TRBJ2-2
CDR3: CASSELASPHDTGELFF

V: TRBV11-1
J: TRBJ2-4
CDR3: CASTSIVGSSKAKNIQYF

V: TRBV15
J: TRBJ1-5
CDR3: CATSPRGSNQPQHF

V: TRBV29-1
J: TRBJ2-1
CDR3: CSVAPTDPTIGEQFF

V: TRBV29-1
J: TRBJ1-4
CDR3: CSAYEDPTNEKLFF

V: TRBV24-1
J: TRBJ2-1
CDR3: CAKLGSSGRGAYNEQFF

V: TRBV24-1
J: TRBJ2-3
CDR3: CATSRTETQYF

V: TRBV6-6
J: TRBJ2-1
CDR3: CASSVRNYNEQFF

V: TRBV6-2/TRBV6-3
J: TRBJ2-7
CDR3: CASTSAGGPSYEQYF

V: TRBV20-1
J: TRBJ2-3
CDR3: CSARDLGRESVHTQYF